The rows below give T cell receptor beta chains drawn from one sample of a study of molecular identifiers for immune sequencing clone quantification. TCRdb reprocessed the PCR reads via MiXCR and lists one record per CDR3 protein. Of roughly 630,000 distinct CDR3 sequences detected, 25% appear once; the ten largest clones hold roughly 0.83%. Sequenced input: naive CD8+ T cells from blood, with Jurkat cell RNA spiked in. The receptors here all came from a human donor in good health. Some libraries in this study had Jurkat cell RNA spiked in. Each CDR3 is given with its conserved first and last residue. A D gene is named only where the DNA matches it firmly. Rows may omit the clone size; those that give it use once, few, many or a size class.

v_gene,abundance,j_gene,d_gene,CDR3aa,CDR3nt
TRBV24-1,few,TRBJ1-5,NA,CATSDRSSNQPQHF,TGTGCCACCAGTGATAGAAGTAGCAATCAGCCCCAGCATTTT
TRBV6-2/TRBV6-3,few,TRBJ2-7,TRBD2,CASSYARAAGAGEQYF,TGTGCCAGCAGTTACGCCCGGGCAGCGGGAGCAGGAGAGCAGTACTTC
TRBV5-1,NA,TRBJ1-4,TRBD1,CASSLAGTGLTNEKLFF,TGCGCCAGCAGCTTGGCGGGGACAGGGTTGACTAATGAAAAACTGTTTTTT
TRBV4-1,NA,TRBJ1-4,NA,CASSQNPVRGDEKLFF,TGCGCCAGCAGCCAAAATCCGGTCAGGGGAGATGAAAAACTGTTTTTT
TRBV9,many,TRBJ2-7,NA,CASSVTGQVQAYEQYF,TGTGCCAGCAGCGTGACAGGACAAGTACAAGCCTACGAGCAGTACTTC
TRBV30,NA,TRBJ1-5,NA,CAWSRILGDPQHF,TGTGCCTGGTCCCGGATCTTAGGGGATCCCCAGCATTTT
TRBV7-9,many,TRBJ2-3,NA,CASSLVGASTDTQYF,TGTGCCAGCAGCTTAGTCGGGGCTAGCACAGATACGCAGTATTTT
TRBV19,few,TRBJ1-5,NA,CASKGGNQPQHF,TGTGCCAGTAAAGGTGGGAATCAGCCCCAGCATTTT
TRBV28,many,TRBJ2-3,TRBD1,CASSLWTGGVTDTQYF,TGTGCCAGCAGTCTCTGGACAGGGGGCGTAACAGATACGCAGTATTTT
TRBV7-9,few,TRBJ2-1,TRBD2,CASSHPYTGLAGSHNEQFF,TGTGCCAGCAGCCACCCTTATACCGGACTAGCGGGTTCCCACAATGAGCAGTTCTTC
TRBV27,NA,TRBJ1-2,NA,CASSFVVGGQGNYGYTF,TGTGCCAGCAGTTTTGTCGTGGGGGGGCAGGGGAACTATGGCTACACCTTC
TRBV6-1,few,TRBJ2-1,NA,CASSEAEGGNAYSEQFF,TGTGCCAGCAGTGAAGCGGAGGGGGGGAACGCATATAGTGAGCAGTTCTTC
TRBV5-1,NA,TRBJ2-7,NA,CASSTYSGYVGYEQYF,TGCGCCAGCAGCACCTACTCGGGATATGTTGGCTACGAGCAGTACTTC
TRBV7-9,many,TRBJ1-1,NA,CASSGGRMNTEAFF,TGTGCCAGCAGCGGAGGACGGATGAACACTGAAGCTTTCTTT
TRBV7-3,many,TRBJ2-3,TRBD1,CASSPGTGIRSSTDTQYF,TGTGCCAGCAGCCCCGGGACAGGGATTAGAAGTAGCACAGATACGCAGTATTTT
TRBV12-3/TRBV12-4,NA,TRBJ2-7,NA,CASSSEARASYEQYF,TGTGCCAGCAGTTCCGAGGCCAGGGCGAGCTACGAGCAGTACTTC
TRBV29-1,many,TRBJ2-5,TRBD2,CSAEGPRGAQYF,TGCAGCGCAGAGGGACCGCGGGGGGCCCAGTACTTC
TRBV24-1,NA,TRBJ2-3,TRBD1,CATRDRDPIDTQYF,TGTGCCACCCGGGACAGGGACCCGATAGATACGCAGTATTTT
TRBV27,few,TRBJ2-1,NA,CASSYSGNEQFF,TGTGCCAGCAGTTATTCCGGGAATGAGCAGTTCTTC
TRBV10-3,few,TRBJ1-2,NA,CAISESSREQNFNYGYTF,TGTGCCATCAGTGAGTCGAGCAGGGAGCAAAATTTTAACTATGGCTACACCTTC
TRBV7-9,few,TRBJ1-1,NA,CASSLNVGHNTEAFF,TGTGCCAGCAGCTTAAATGTGGGGCATAACACTGAAGCTTTCTTT
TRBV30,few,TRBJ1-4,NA,CAWSVLGEKLFF,TGTGCCTGGAGTGTCCTCGGAGAAAAACTGTTTTTT
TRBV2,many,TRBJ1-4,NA,CASRPTPRRTANEKLFF,TGTGCCAGCCGACCAACCCCGAGGAGGACAGCTAATGAAAAACTGTTTTTT
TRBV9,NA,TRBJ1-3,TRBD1,CASSVEVGQGNTIYF,TGTGCCAGCAGCGTAGAGGTCGGACAGGGCAACACCATATATTTT
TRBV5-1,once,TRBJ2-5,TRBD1,CASSLSQGAGETQYF,TGCGCCAGCAGCTTGTCTCAGGGGGCGGGGGAGACCCAGTACTTC
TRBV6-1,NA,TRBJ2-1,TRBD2,CASSDRAGPEQFF,TGTGCCAGCAGTGACAGAGCGGGACCGGAGCAGTTCTTC
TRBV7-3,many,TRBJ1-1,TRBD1,CASSLADRGGTEAFF,TGTGCCAGCAGCTTAGCGGACAGGGGTGGCACTGAAGCTTTCTTT
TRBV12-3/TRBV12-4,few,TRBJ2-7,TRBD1,CASTLDRGFYEQYF,TGTGCCAGCACCCTGGACAGGGGATTCTACGAGCAGTACTTC
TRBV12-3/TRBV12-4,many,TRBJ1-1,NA,CASRGPGRKGRMNTEAFF,TGTGCCAGCAGAGGGCCGGGTCGGAAAGGTCGGATGAACACTGAAGCTTTCTTT
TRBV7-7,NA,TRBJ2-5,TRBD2,CASSGRGSQETQYF,TGTGCCAGCAGCGGGCGGGGGTCCCAAGAGACCCAGTACTTC
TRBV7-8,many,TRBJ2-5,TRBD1,CASSSTNRGETQYF,TGTGCCAGCAGCTCGACGAACAGGGGAGAGACCCAGTACTTC
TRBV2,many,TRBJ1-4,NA,CASSLYTATNEKLFF,TGTGCCAGCAGTCTTTACACGGCAACTAATGAAAAACTGTTTTTT
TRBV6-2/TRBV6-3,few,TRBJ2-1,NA,CASSYARNEQFF,TGTGCCAGCAGTTATGCACGAAATGAGCAGTTCTTC
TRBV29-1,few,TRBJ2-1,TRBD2,CSVRTSAYNEQFF,TGCAGCGTCAGGACTAGCGCCTACAATGAGCAGTTCTTC
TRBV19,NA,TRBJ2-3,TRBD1,CASSALTGGITDTQYF,TGTGCCAGTAGTGCGTTAACAGGGGGTATAACAGATACGCAGTATTTT
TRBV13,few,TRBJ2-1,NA,CASSPILGGGGEQFF,TGTGCCAGCAGCCCGATTCTGGGGGGCGGTGGTGAGCAGTTCTTC
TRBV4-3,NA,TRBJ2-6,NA,CASSQEVDPSGANVLTF,TGCGCCAGCAGCCAAGAAGTAGACCCCTCTGGGGCCAACGTCCTGACTTTC
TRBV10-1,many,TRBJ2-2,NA,CASTGFTGELFF,TGCGCCAGTACAGGGTTTACCGGGGAGCTGTTTTTT
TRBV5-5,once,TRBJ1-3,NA,CASSLWQWASGTTIYF,TGTGCCAGCAGCTTGTGGCAGTGGGCCTCTGGAACCACCATATATTTT
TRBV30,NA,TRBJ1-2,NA,CAWSEGTANYGYTF,TGTGCCTGGAGCGAAGGGACGGCCAACTATGGCTACACCTTC
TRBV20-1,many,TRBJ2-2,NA,CSARFLNTGELFF,TGCAGTGCTAGGTTTCTGAACACCGGGGAGCTGTTTTTT
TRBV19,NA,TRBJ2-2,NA,CASSMVGSTGELFF,TGTGCCAGTAGTATGGTGGGCTCCACCGGGGAGCTGTTTTTT